Listed below are T cell receptor beta chains from one sample, sequenced in a study of blood T cell repertoires in COVID-19. The protocol was immunoSEQ multiplex PCR, while the TCRdb copy is restricted to in-frame clones and leaves out a portion. This sample carries about 220,000 clones, 82% of them seen once, and the ten largest clones take roughly 3.5%. Sequences were obtained from PBMCs or T cells enriched from blood (not recorded which). These receptors all come from a woman aged 55-69 years who had recovered from COVID-19. Both conserved end residues are part of each CDR3. The D gene is left open where the match is weak. The size of a clone is reported for some rows only, either as once, few or many, or as a class for expanded clones.

j_call clone_size v_call d_call cdr3_aa cdr3_nt
TRBJ2-2 few TRBV7-6 TRBD2 CASSPTSGGAATGELFF TGTGCCAGCAGCCCGACTAGCGGGGGGGCCGCCACCGGGGAGCTGTTTTTT
TRBJ2-1 . TRBV11-1 . CASSLVGRGDNEQFF TGTGCCAGCAGCTTAGTGGGGAGGGGGGACAATGAGCAGTTCTTC
TRBJ1-4 . TRBV9 . CASSVRGGKSGEKLFF TGTGCCAGCAGCGTACGGGGAGGCAAGTCTGGTGAAAAACTGTTTTTT
TRBJ1-5 . TRBV6-5 . CASSQGYSNQPQHF TGTGCCAGCAGCCAGGGATATAGCAATCAGCCCCAGCATTTT
TRBJ2-1 . TRBV10-3 TRBD1 CAISEGQGMGNEQFF TGTGCCATCAGTGAGGGACAGGGGATGGGAAATGAGCAGTTCTTC
TRBJ1-5 . TRBV19 TRBD1 CASSKNRGQNNQPQHF TGTGCCAGTAGTAAGAACAGGGGGCAAAACAATCAGCCCCAGCATTTT
TRBJ1-5 . TRBV19 . CASKNRDSNQPQHF TGTGCCAGTAAAAACCGAGATAGCAATCAGCCCCAGCATTTT
TRBJ2-5 . TRBV4-1 . CASSPRAGSLGETQYF TGCGCCAGCAGCCCCCGGGCAGGGTCCCTAGGTGAGACCCAGTACTTC
TRBJ2-7 . TRBV20-1 TRBD1 CSASSDRGNEQYF TGCAGTGCTAGTAGTGACAGGGGCAACGAGCAGTACTTC
TRBJ2-7 once TRBV27 . CASAPIAGGYEQYF TGTGCCAGCGCGCCCATAGCAGGGGGGTACGAGCAGTACTTC
TRBJ2-7 . TRBV7-2 . CASSLARASVAYEQYF TGTGCCAGCAGCTTAGCTCGGGCTAGCGTCGCCTACGAGCAGTACTTC
TRBJ1-2 . TRBV10-2 . CASSVAMTYINYGYTF TGCGCCAGCAGTGTCGCGATGACTTACATCAACTATGGCTACACCTTC
TRBJ2-5 . TRBV27 TRBD1 CASSRRDSQETQYF TGTGCCAGCAGTCGACGGGACAGCCAAGAGACCCAGTACTTC
TRBJ1-1 . TRBV12-3/TRBV12-4 . CASSFADTEAFF TGTGCCAGCAGTTTCGCAGACACTGAAGCTTTCTTT
TRBJ1-2 once TRBV4-3 TRBD1 CASSQDLTGGYNYGYTF TGCGCCAGCAGCCAAGATTTAACAGGGGGATACAACTATGGCTACACCTTC
TRBJ2-3 . TRBV19 TRBD2 CASSIYPRRAGGDTQYF TGTGCCAGTAGTATATACCCCCGGCGGGCCGGGGGGGATACGCAGTATTTT
TRBJ2-3 . TRBV5-4 TRBD2 CASSAGGADTQYF TGTGCCAGCAGTGCGGGGGGGGCAGATACGCAGTATTTT
TRBJ2-7 once TRBV3-1/TRBV3-2 . CASSQDLPGTYEQYF TGTGCCAGCAGCCAAGATCTCCCGGGTACGTACGAGCAGTACTTC
TRBJ2-2 . TRBV9 . CASSETGAGELFF TGTGCCAGCAGCGAGACAGGAGCTGGGGAGCTGTTTTTT
TRBJ1-1 . TRBV19 . CASSALSEATEAFF TGTGCCAGTAGTGCCCTTTCCGAGGCCACTGAAGCTTTCTTT
TRBJ2-5 . TRBV11-1 TRBD1 CASSFRWDRKETQYF TGTGCCAGCAGCTTTCGCTGGGACAGGAAAGAGACCCAGTACTTC
TRBJ2-7 . TRBV11-2 . CASSLDAARYEQYF TGTGCCAGCAGCTTAGACGCAGCGCGTTACGAGCAGTACTTC
TRBJ1-1 . TRBV29-1 TRBD1 CSGWDREGTEAFF TGCAGCGGATGGGACAGGGAAGGAACTGAAGCTTTCTTT
TRBJ2-7 once TRBV11-2 . CASSLAPGNPYEQYF TGTGCCAGCAGCTTAGCCCCGGGGAACCCCTACGAGCAGTACTTC
TRBJ1-1 . TRBV9 TRBD1 CASSVDGTGGTEAFF TGTGCCAGCAGCGTAGACGGGACAGGGGGCACTGAAGCTTTCTTT
TRBJ1-2 . TRBV10-1 . CASSPGPSPYGYTF TGCGCCAGCAGTCCTGGGCCTAGCCCTTATGGCTACACCTTC
TRBJ2-4 . TRBV3-1/TRBV3-2 TRBD2 CASSQMSSGRPKLAKNIQYF TGTGCCAGCAGCCAAATGTCTAGCGGGAGGCCCAAACTAGCCAAAAACATTCAGTACTTC
TRBJ2-1 . TRBV29-1 TRBD1 CSVDRVTGNEQFF TGCAGCGTCGACAGGGTTACGGGCAATGAGCAGTTCTTC
TRBJ1-1 . TRBV5-6 . CASSSQGTEAFF TGTGCCAGCAGCTCCCAGGGCACTGAAGCTTTCTTT
TRBJ1-2 . TRBV7-9 TRBD1 CASSSYRGFGYTF TGTGCCAGCAGCTCTTACAGGGGATTCGGCTACACCTTC
TRBJ2-5 . TRBV6-6 . CASTLTGFGTQYF TGTGCCAGCACCTTAACAGGGTTTGGGACCCAGTACTTC
TRBJ1-4 . TRBV7-9 . CASSPNRGPNEKLFF TGTGCCAGCAGCCCAAATCGGGGTCCTAATGAAAAACTGTTTTTT
TRBJ1-2 . TRBV6-4 . CASSDPETGYGYTF TGTGCCAGCAGTGACCCCGAGACAGGCTATGGCTACACCTTC
TRBJ1-5 few TRBV7-2 . CASSLEGGKHQPQHF TGTGCCAGCAGCTTAGAGGGGGGGAAGCATCAGCCCCAGCATTTT
TRBJ1-6 . TRBV6-2/TRBV6-3 . CASSYHRTDNSPLHF TGTGCCAGCAGTTACCACCGGACAGACAATTCACCCCTCCACTTT
TRBJ2-3 . TRBV6-6 TRBD2 CASSRFLAGGGDTQYF TGTGCCAGCAGTCGATTCCTAGCGGGGGGCGGAGATACGCAGTATTTT
TRBJ2-2 . TRBV15 . CATSRDRPNTGELFF TGTGCCACCAGCAGAGACAGGCCCAACACCGGGGAGCTGTTTTTT
TRBJ2-2 . TRBV7-9 TRBD2 CASSLAGLAGISNTGELFF TGTGCCAGCAGCTTAGCGGGGCTAGCGGGGATCTCGAACACCGGGGAGCTGTTTTTT
TRBJ2-2 . TRBV3-1/TRBV3-2 . CASSPWRGLNTSGELFF TGTGCCAGCAGCCCTTGGAGGGGTCTTAATACCAGCGGGGAGCTGTTTTTT
TRBJ1-2 . TRBV5-8 . CASSSYLDSPGYGYTF TGTGCCAGCAGCTCCTATTTGGACTCCCCGGGCTATGGCTACACCTTC
TRBJ2-7 . TRBV3-1/TRBV3-2 . CASSKFRASLLYGQYF TGTGCCAGCAGCAAATTCAGGGCTTCCCTTCTCTACGGGCAGTACTTC
TRBJ2-1 . TRBV3-1/TRBV3-2 TRBD2 CASSTRALAVPTYNEQFF TGTGCCAGCAGCACCCGAGCCCTAGCGGTCCCAACCTACAATGAGCAGTTCTTC
TRBJ2-3 . TRBV29-1 TRBD1 CSVTGTGGILGTDTQYF TGCAGCGTGACCGGGACAGGGGGCATATTAGGAACAGATACGCAGTATTTT
TRBJ1-4 . TRBV10-3 TRBD1 CAISGGTDNEKLFF TGTGCCATCAGTGGGGGGACAGATAATGAAAAACTGTTTTTT
TRBJ1-2 . TRBV10-2 . CAAGGGYYGYTF TGCGCCGCGGGGGGGGGTTACTATGGCTACACCTTC